What follows is one T cell receptor (beta chain) and its context. This clonotype was seen only once. Its antigen is not yet known. A single base separates this from a much larger clone, so it may be a read error. The sample belongs to a study of T cells in Graves' hyperthyroidism and ophthalmopathy (dated by TCRdb to the late 2010s). About the study as a whole: Peripheral blood samples were taken at initial diagnosis, before any treatment was given. For training and testing, the 80 to 100 patients in the discovery cohort were randomly divided in a 7:3 ratio. The paper describes TCR Vbeta CDR3 sequencing of roughly 130 peripheral blood samples, made up of 43 ophthalmopathy patients, approximately 76 hyperthyroidism patients and some 17 progressor patients. The study also compared thyroid tissue and blood T-cell repertoires from about 6 Graves' hyperthyroidism patients. TCR V-J signatures able to tell the groups apart were searched for in a discovery cohort of some 97 patients, of whom 40 to 45 had Graves' ophthalmopathy and 55 to 60 had stable Graves' hyperthyroidism. Following sampling, methimazole starting at 30 mg daily was given to hyperthyroidism patients, and high-dose intravenous methylprednisolone was given to ophthalmopathy patients. An independent validation cohort of 18 to 20 hyperthyroidism patients and approximately 17 patients who later progressed to ophthalmopathy tested prospective prediction of ophthalmopathy.

Ophthalmopathy patients had moderately to severely active disease, with a Clinical Activity Score of 3 or more, a NOSPECS grade of 4 or more, and a disease duration of less than 3 months. The study excluded patients with uncontrolled infections, other autoimmune diseases, pregnancy or lactation. Diagnoses relied on clinical symptoms, serum thyroxine and TRAb, thyroid ultrasound and orbital computed tomography. PBMCs were separated from under 11 ml of fresh peripheral blood using Ficoll-Paque density gradient centrifugation. Total RNA was extracted using Trizol reagent, and RNA quality was assessed on an Agilent 2100 Bioanalyzer. The junction carries 13 bases between V and J, which are trimmed by 7 bases and 1 base respectively. CDR1 and CDR2 are read off the germline V gene as MNHEY and SVGEGT. The cysteine opens and the phenylalanine closes a CDR3 of 14 amino acids. Of the read, only the CDR3 DNA is kept; its 42 bases are in frame from base 1.

Study-wide findings and limitations: No statistical method was used to fix the sample size in advance, and group allocation was not hidden from the investigators. In validation, the model predicted progression to ophthalmopathy a median of roughly six months before onset, with about 67% sensitivity and about 72% specificity. Most expanded thyroid clonotypes (frequency above 0.001) were also found in blood, which suggests that blood repertoires may mirror thyroid immune responses. A model built on a 13 V-J signature distinguished ophthalmopathy from stable hyperthyroidism, reaching 87.88% sensitivity and approximately 81% specificity in cross-validation and 80%/75% in testing.

Amplification of TCR beta CDR3 regions was carried out from RNA transcripts. The TCR CDR3 was subjected to a first round of RT-PCR using the HTBI primer set and the Qiagen OneStep RT-PCR kit. A second multiplex PCR round built the libraries, followed by size selection and purification. The libraries were sequenced on an Illumina HiSeq2000 using paired-end 100 bp reads. As for the original processing: SOAPnuke was used to process the raw data, removing reads that contained adapters or uncalled bases, had a mean Phred below 15, or lacked an exact match to the constant primer or identifier. COPE v1.2.5 was used to merge the high-quality paired reads, and each unique nucleotide sequence was defined as a clonotype. MiTCR v1.1 was used to align clonotypes to the IMGT TRBV, TRBD and TRBJ reference segments. The analysis included only V-J combinations with a frequency above 0.0001, which together covered roughly 99% of the repertoires. A TCS score was defined as the ratio between F50 (clonal expansion) and ExV (chaos), using BLOSUM62-based TCRdist between CDR3 peptides within each V-J. Welch's t-statistics and random forest reduced roughly 500 V-J features to 13, which were used in a naive Bayes classifier (R e1071). Through fastp at Q25 and MiXCR, TCRdb rebuilt clones from the public reads, retaining in-frame beta chains. Rows with a matching CDR3 protein are joined into one entry that keeps the most common DNA and genes. TCRdb's processing, not the study's, gives the V and J calls here. The sample table lists some 350,000 distinct CDR3 sequences, roughly 15% of them with a count of one. The biggest ten clones account for roughly 19% of the sample.

The sequenced sample was blood. The sequence came from an older woman with Graves' ophthalmopathy. The sequence joins TRBV6-2 or TRBV6-3 to TRBJ1-1; a tentative D call is TRBD1 (5 bases match). The CDR3 corresponds to CASNPIRGNTEAFF. The DNA sequence is given as TGTGCCAGCAACCCCATTAGGGGGAACACTGAAGCTTTCTTT.